The 10 T cell receptor beta chains below come from one sample, sequenced in a study of long-term antiretroviral therapy in people with HIV. At survey level, the immunoSEQ assay was run in its v3.0 version. Clones were sequenced by immunoSEQ multiplex PCR, and TCRdb holds only the in-frame ones, with some missing. The repertoire has around 26,000 clones, 82% of them found once; the top ten carry around 13%. This material consisted of unsorted PBMCs, taken 2.9 years after starting antiretroviral therapy. The receptors originated from a middle-aged man with HIV.

This clone is medium-sized within its sample. The rearrangement uses TRBV19 and TRBJ2-1; 7 bases agree with TRBD1. The CDR3 is 13 amino acids. CDR1 LNHDA and CDR2 SQIVND come from the germline V gene (reference sequence). V dropped 5 bases and J dropped 10; count of bases not matched to a gene: 8. Here the CDR3 reads CASSVPTGAEQFF. The CDR3 nucleotides read TGTGCCAGTAGTGTACCAACAGGGGCAGAGCAGTTCTTC.

The chain has TRBV28 and TRBJ2-1; no clear D. The V gene's germline CDR1 is MDHEN and CDR2 SYDVKM. The CDR3 sequence is 13 residues long. V was cut by 10 bases and J by 0 bases, with 10 bases left in between. CDR3 sequence reads: CATLRSSYNEQFF. The CDR3 nucleotides are TGTGCCACCCTCAGGAGCTCCTACAATGAGCAGTTCTTC.

The V call is TRBV30, the J call TRBJ1-4; TRBD1 matches 12 bases. Germline lookup yields CDR1 GTSNPN and CDR2 SVGIG (reference sequence). There are 17 residues in the CDR3. The junction had 11 bases not matched to a gene; V was cut back by 1 base and J by 8 bases. The chain's CDR3 is CAWSGGQGAPGGEKLFF. Written as DNA, the CDR3 is TGTGCCTGGAGTGGGGGACAGGGGGCACCGGGGGGAGAAAAACTGTTTTTT.

This chain joins TRBV6-5 and TRBJ1-2; TRBD1 is a possible D gene (5 bases). CDR1 and CDR2 (germline): MNHEY, SVGAGI. The ends were cut back, 5 bases at V and 6 bases at J, with 10 bases in the middle. CDR3 size: 12 residues. The CDR3 loop is CASSPGFHGYTF. The CDR3 nucleotides are TGTGCCAGCAGTCCAGGGTTCCATGGCTACACCTTC.

This chain joins TRBV7-9 and TRBJ2-2; TRBD1 agrees at 11 bases. J was trimmed by 3 bases and V by 2 bases; bases with no gene match: 2. CDR3 length: 16 amino acids. Per germline, CDR1 SEHNR and CDR2 FQNEAQ (reference sequence). The CDR3 reads CASSLPGQGDTGELFF. For the CDR3, the DNA is TGTGCCAGCAGCTTACCGGGACAGGGGGACACCGGGGAGCTGTTTTTT.

V gene TRBV5-1 combines with J gene TRBJ1-3; D may be TRBD1 (5 bases). CDR3 length: 15 residues. V shed 0 bases and J shed 4 bases, with 11 bases lying between them. Germline CDR1 reads SGHRS; CDR2 reads YFSETQ. Written as DNA, the CDR3 is TGCGCCAGCAGCTTGGCCTCCGGGGACGGAAACACCATATATTTT. Its translation: CASSLASGDGNTIYF.

The rearrangement joins TRBV18 to TRBJ2-7, with no clear D. Germline values: CDR1 KGHSH, CDR2 LQKENI. This CDR3 contains 16 residues. Trimming removed 3 bases from V and 1 base from J, with 16 bases in between. Here the CDR3 DNA reads TGTGCCAGCTCACCGGTGTTTGGAGTGGGGTCCTACGAGCAGTACTTC. This translates into CASSPVFGVGSYEQYF.

The chain employs TRBV7-9 and TRBJ1-2; D gene uncertain. The CDR3 covers 17 residues. The V and J ends lost 2 bases and 3 bases respectively, with 19 bases between them. Germline CDR1 reads SEHNR; CDR2 reads FQNEAQ (reference sequence). The DNA of the CDR3 is TGTGCCAGCAGCTTACAATCGCTGGGTGTGGCCGACTATGGCTACACCTTC. Amino acid sequence: CASSLQSLGVADYGYTF.

The genes are TRBV5-4 and TRBJ1-3; the D is unclear. This CDR3 spans 17 amino acids. The V gene's germline CDR1 is SGHNT and CDR2 YYREEE (reference sequence). Trimming took 9 bases from V and 3 from J, leaving 25 bases between them. CDR3 sequence (DNA): TGTGCCACCAGTCGCAGTGCAGGTGCCGGGCATGGAAACACCATATATTTT. Translated: CATSRSAGAGHGNTIYF.

V is TRBV7-9 and J is TRBJ1-4, with TRBD1 as a possible D gene (6 bases). Between the trimmed V and J ends, which lost 5 bases and 8 bases, there was a span of 15 bases. Per the germline V gene, CDR1 is SEHNR and CDR2 is FQNEAQ (reference sequence). The CDR3 is 14 residues long. CDR3 nucleotides: TGTGCCAGCAGCCCCGGGAGGGGGGGCGAAAAACTGTTTTTT. This sequence encodes CASSPGRGGEKLFF.